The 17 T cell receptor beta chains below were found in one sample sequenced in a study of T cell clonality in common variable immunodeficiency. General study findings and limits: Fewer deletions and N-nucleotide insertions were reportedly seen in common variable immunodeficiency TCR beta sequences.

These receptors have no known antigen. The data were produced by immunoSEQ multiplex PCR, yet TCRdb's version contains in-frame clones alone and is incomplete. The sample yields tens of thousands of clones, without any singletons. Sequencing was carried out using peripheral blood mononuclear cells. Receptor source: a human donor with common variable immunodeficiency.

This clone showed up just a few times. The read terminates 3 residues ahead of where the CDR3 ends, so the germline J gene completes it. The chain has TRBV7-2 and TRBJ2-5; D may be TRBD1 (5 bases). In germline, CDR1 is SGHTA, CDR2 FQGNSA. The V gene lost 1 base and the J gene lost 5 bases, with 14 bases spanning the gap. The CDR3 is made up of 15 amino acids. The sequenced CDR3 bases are TGTGCCAGCAGCTTAGTGGCAGGGTGGTCGGAGACC. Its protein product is CASSLVAGWSET. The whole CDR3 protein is CASSLVAGWSETQYF. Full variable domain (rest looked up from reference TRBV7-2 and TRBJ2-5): GAGVSQSPSNKVTEKGKDVELRCDPISGHTALYWYRQSLGQGLEFLIYFQGNSAPDKSGLPSDRFSAERTGGSVSTLTIQRTQQEDSAVYLCASSLVAGWSETQYFGPGTRLLVL.

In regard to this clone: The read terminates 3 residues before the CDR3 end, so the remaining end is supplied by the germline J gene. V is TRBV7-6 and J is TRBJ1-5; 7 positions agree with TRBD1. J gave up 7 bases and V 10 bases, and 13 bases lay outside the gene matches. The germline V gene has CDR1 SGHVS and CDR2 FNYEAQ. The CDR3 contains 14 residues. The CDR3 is CAIRKTGSRQPQHF. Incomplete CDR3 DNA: TGTGCCATCCGGAAGACAGGGTCACGCCAGCCC.

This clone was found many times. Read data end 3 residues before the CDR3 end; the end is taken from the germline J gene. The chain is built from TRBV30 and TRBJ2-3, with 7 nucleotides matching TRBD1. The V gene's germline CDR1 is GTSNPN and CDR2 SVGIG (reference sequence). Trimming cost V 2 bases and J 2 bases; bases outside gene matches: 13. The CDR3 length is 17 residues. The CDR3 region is CAWSKGLQGSYTDTQYF. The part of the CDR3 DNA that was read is TGTGCCTGGAGTAAAGGTCTACAGGGGTCCTACACAGATACG.

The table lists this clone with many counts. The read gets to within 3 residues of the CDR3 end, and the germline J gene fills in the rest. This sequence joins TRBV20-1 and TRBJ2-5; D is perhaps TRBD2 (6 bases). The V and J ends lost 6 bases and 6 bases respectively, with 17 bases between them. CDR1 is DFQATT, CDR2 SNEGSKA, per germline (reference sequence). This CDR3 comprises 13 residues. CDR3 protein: CSAPDYSGKTQYF. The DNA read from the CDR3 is TGCAGTGCGCCGGACTACTCAGGCAAGACC.

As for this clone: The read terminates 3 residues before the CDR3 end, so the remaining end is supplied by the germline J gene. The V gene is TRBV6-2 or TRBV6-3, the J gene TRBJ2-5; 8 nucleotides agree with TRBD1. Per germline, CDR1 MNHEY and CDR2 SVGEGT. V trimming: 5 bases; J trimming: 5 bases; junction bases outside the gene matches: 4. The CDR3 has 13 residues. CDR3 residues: CASSPGGLETQYF. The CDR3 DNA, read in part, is TGTGCCAGCAGTCCAGGGGGCCTTGAGACC.

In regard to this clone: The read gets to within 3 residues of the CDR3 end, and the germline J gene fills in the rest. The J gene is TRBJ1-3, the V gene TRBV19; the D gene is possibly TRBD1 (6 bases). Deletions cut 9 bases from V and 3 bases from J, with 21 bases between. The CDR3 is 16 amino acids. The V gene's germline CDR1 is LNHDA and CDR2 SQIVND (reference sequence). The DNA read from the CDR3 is TGTGCCAGCGTCTCTTCGGGGGGGGCGCGTGGAAACACC. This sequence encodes CASVSSGGARGNT. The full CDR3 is CASVSSGGARGNTIYF.

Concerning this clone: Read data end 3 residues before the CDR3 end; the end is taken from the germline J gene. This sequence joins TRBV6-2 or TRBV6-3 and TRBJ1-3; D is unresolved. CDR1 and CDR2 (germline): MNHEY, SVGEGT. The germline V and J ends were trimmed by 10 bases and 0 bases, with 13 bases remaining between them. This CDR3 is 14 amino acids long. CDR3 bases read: TGTGCCACGACATCTACCTACTCTGGAAACACC. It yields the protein CATTSTYSGNT. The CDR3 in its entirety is CATTSTYSGNTIYF.

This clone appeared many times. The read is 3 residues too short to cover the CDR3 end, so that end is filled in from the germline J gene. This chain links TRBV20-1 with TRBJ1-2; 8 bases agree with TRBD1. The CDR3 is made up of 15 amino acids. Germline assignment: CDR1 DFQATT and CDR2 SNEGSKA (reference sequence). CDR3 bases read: TGCAGTGCTAGAGATCTCGACAGGGGCTGGGACGGC. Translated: CSARDLDRGWDG. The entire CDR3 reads CSARDLDRGWDGYTF.

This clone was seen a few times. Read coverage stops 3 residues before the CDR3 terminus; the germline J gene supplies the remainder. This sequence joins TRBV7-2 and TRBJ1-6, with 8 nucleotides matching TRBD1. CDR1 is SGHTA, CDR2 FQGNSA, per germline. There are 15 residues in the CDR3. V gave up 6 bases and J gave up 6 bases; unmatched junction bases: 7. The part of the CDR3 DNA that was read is TGTGCCAGCAGGTCCGACAGGGGTGGTAATTCACCC. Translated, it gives CASRSDRGGNSP. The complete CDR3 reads CASRSDRGGNSPLHF.

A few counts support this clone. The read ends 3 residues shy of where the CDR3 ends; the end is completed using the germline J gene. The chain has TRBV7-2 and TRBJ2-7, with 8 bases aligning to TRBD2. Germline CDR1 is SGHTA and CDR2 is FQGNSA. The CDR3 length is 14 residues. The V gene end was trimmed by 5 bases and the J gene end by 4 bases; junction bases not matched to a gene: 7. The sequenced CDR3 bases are TGTGCCAGCAGCGTTACGCGGGGGGAGTACGAG. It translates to CASSVTRGEYE. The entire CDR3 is CASSVTRGEYEQYF.

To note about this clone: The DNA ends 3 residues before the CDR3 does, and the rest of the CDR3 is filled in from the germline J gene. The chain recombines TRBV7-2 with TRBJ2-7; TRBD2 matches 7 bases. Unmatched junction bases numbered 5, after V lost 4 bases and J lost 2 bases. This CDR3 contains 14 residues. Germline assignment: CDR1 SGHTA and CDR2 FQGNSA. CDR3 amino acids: CASSSERGTYEQYF. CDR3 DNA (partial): TGTGCCAGCAGCTCGGAGCGGGGAACCTACGAG.

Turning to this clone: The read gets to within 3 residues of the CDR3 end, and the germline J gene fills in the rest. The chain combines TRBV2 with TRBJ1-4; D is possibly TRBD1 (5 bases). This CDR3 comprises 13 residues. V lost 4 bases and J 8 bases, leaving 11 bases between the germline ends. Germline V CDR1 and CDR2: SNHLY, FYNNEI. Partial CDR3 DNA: TGTGCCAGCAGTGTTCAGGGTTACGAAAAA. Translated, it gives CASSVQGYEK. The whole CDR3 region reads CASSVQGYEKLFF.

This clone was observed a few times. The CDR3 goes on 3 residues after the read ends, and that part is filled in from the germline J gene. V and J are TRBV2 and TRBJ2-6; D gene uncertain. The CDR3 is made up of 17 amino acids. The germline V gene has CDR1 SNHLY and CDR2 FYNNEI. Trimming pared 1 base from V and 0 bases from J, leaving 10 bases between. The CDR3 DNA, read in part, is TGTGCCAGCAGTGAAGGCCCCAGCGCCTCTGGGGCCAACGTC. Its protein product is CASSEGPSASGANV. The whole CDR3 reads CASSEGPSASGANVLTF.

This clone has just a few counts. The CDR3 protein is CAIRRGGLNTGELFF. Incomplete CDR3 DNA: TGTGCCATCCGACGGGGGGGCTTAAACACCGGGGAG. The chain links TRBV6-2 or TRBV6-3 to TRBJ2-2; 8 bases are shared with TRBD2. The read terminates 3 residues ahead of where the CDR3 ends, so the germline J gene completes it. The V gene's germline CDR1 is MNHEY and CDR2 SVGEGT. J lost 2 bases, V lost 10 bases, and 9 bases had no gene match. The length of the CDR3 is 15 residues.

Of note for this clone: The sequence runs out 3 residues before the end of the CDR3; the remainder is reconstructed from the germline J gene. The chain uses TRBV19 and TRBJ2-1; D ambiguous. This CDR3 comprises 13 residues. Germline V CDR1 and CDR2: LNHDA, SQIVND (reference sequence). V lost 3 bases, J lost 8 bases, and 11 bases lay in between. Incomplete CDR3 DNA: TGTGCCAGTAGTATTGGCAGGCTCGATGAG. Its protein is CASSIGRLDE. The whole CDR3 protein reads CASSIGRLDEQFF.

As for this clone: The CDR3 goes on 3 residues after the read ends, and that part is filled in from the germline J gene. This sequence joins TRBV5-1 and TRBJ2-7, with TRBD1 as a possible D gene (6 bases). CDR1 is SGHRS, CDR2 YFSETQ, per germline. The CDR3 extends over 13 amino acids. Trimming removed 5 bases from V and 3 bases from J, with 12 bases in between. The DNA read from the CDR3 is TGCGCCAGCAGTGGCCAGGGGAACTACGAG. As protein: CASSGQGNYE. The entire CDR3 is CASSGQGNYEQYF.

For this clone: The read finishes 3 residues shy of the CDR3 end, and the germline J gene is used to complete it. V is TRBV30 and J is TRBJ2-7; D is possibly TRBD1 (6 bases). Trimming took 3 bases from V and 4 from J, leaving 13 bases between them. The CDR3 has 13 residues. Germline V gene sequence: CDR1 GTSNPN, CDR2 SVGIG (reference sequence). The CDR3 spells CAWSGDMWYEQYF. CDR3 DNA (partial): TGTGCCTGGAGCGGGGACATGTGGTACGAG.